The 14 T cell receptor beta chains below all came from one sample that was sequenced in a study of T cell repertoires in cytomegalovirus infection. Using its own MiXCR run on the reads, TCRdb lists one record per CDR3 protein. This sample carries fewer than 300,000 distinct CDR3 sequences, about 25% of them seen once, and the ten largest clones take approximately 13%. Sequencing was carried out using PBMCs. These receptors came from a human donor in good health (CMV status not recorded). Some clones in this sample may be carry-over from other donors' samples.

This rearrangement joins TRBV9 to TRBJ1-1; possibly TRBD1 for D (6 bases). Between the trimmed V and J ends, which lost 3 bases and 9 bases, there was a span of 12 bases. The CDR3 loop spans 12 amino acids. Germline lookup yields CDR1 SGDLS and CDR2 YYNGEE. The CDR3 is CASSGSGAQAFF. The CDR3 nucleotides are TGTGCCAGCAGCGGATCGGGGGCTCAAGCTTTCTTT.

This clonotype was found a few times. The rearrangement uses TRBV29-1 and TRBJ1-5; the D is unclear. Germline CDR1 SQVTM, CDR2 ANQGSEA. V was shortened by 4 bases and J by 0 bases, with 10 bases between the two germline ends. The CDR3 sequence is 14 residues long. The DNA of the CDR3 is TGCAGCGTTGTATCTGGGAATAGCAATCAGCCCCAGCATTTT. It translates to CSVVSGNSNQPQHF.

The V call is TRBV29-1, the J call TRBJ1-5; no firm D call. V dropped 4 bases and J dropped 1 base, with 8 bases sitting between them. Per the germline V gene, CDR1 is SQVTM and CDR2 is ANQGSEA. This CDR3 is 13 amino acids long. Here the CDR3 reads CSVGGGSNQPQHF. Written as DNA, the CDR3 is TGCAGCGTTGGAGGCGGGAGCAATCAGCCCCAGCATTTT.

This clonotype showed up just once. A much larger clone sits a single nucleotide away, making a read error possible. This chain joins TRBV7-2 and TRBJ2-7; 8 bases match TRBD1. Germline V CDR1 and CDR2: SGHTA, FQGNSA. This CDR3 comprises 17 residues. DNA for the CDR3: TGTGCCAGCGGCTTAAGATCGGGGGACAGGTATCCTGGGGAGCAGTACTTC. Its protein product is CASGLRSGDRYPGEQYF.

Details on this clonotype: No DNA is shown, since the ends of the CDR3 on it are uncertain; the CDR3 is the one TCRdb lists. The J gene is TRBJ1-6, the V gene TRBV6-2 or TRBV6-3; no check of the table's D call, TRBD1, against the DNA was made. Looked up from germline, CDR1 is MNHEY and CDR2 is SVGEGT. The CDR3 totals 14 residues, both ends included. This CDR3 reads CASSWGRGNSPFHF.

This sequence joins TRBV2 and TRBJ2-1; a possible D gene is TRBD2 (6 bases). Per germline, CDR1 SNHLY and CDR2 FYNNEI. The length of the CDR3 is 15 residues. The ends were cut back, 6 bases at V and 4 bases at J, with 16 bases in the middle. The chain's CDR3 is CASSAAGSGYNEQFF. CDR3 nucleotide sequence: TGTGCCAGCAGCGCCGCGGGAAGCGGTTACAATGAGCAGTTCTTC.

This chain links TRBV6-1 with TRBJ2-5; 9 bases line up with TRBD2. V was pared by 5 bases and J by 2 bases, with 6 bases of the junction left unmatched. Germline V lookup: CDR1 MNHNS, CDR2 SASEGT. The CDR3 is 15 amino acids. This chain's CDR3 is CASSPVAGVQETQYF. The CDR3 DNA sequence: TGTGCCAGCAGTCCCGTAGCGGGAGTACAAGAGACCCAGTACTTC.

This clonotype was seen more than once but under ten times. The chain carries TRBV6-2 or TRBV6-3 and TRBJ1-5; 8 positions match TRBD1. Trimming took 6 bases from V and 0 from J; bases not matched to a gene: 16. The CDR3 sequence is 19 residues long. Germline V gene lookup returns CDR1 MNHEY and CDR2 SVGEGT. CDR3 nucleotide sequence: TGTGCCAGCAGGCCCACGATATTCGACAGGGGATATAGCAATCAGCCCCAGCATTTT. Protein sequence: CASRPTIFDRGYSNQPQHF.

In this sample, this clonotype turned up a few times. The V gene is TRBV7-9, the J gene TRBJ2-3; D unclear. The germline V and J ends were trimmed by 3 bases and 9 bases, with 13 bases remaining between them. Looked up from germline, CDR1 is SEHNR and CDR2 is FQNEAQ (reference sequence). This CDR3 has 13 amino acids. As DNA, the CDR3 is TGTGCCAGCAGCTTTGGGGTGATCAGAACGCAGTATTTT. It codes for CASSFGVIRTQYF.

The CDR3 sequence: CASSRGATNQYF. The CDR3 nucleotides read TGTGCCAGCAGCAGGGGGGCGACGAACCAGTACTTC. This chain joins TRBV11-2 and TRBJ2-5; D might be TRBD1 or TRBD2, each matching 6 bases. CDR3 length: 12 amino acids. The germline V and J ends were trimmed by 5 bases and 10 bases, with 14 bases remaining between them. Germline CDR1 is SGHAT and CDR2 is FQNNGV.

This clonotype has more than one count but fewer than ten. V usage is TRBV5-6 and J usage is TRBJ1-4; D is possibly TRBD1 (6 bases). Germline V gene lookup returns CDR1 SGHDT and CDR2 YYEEEE. The V gene lost 6 bases and the J gene lost 4 bases, with 13 bases spanning the gap. The CDR3 is 14 residues long. CDR3 residues: CASKPTGNNEKLFF. The CDR3 DNA is TGTGCCAGCAAGCCGACAGGCAATAATGAAAAACTGTTTTTT.

This clonotype was found a few times. V and J are TRBV5-1 and TRBJ2-1; 10 bases line up with TRBD2. The V gene end was trimmed by 4 bases and the J gene end by 3 bases; junction bases not matched to a gene: 10. The germline gives CDR1 SGHRS, CDR2 YFSETQ. This CDR3 has 17 residues. The CDR3, as DNA: TGCGCCAGCAGCCCGGGACGACTAGCGGGCGTCTACAATGAGCAGTTCTTC. Amino acids: CASSPGRLAGVYNEQFF.

V gene TRBV12-3 or TRBV12-4 combines with J gene TRBJ2-1, with TRBD2 matching over 14 bases. V gave up 6 bases and J gave up 15 bases; unmatched junction bases: 10. There are 14 residues in the CDR3. Written as DNA, the CDR3 is TGTGCCAGCAGGTCCGGGACTAGCGGGAGTGGGGTGTTCTTC. This codes for CASRSGTSGSGVFF.

This rearrangement joins TRBV6-2 or TRBV6-3 to TRBJ2-7, with D perhaps being TRBD1 or TRBD2 (5 bases each). CDR3 length: 14 residues. Trimming removed 5 bases from V and 0 bases from J, with 11 bases in between. CDR1 and CDR2 from the germline V gene are MNHEY and SVGEGT. The CDR3 here is CASSPRDGSYEQYF. The CDR3 DNA is TGTGCCAGCAGTCCACGGGACGGCTCCTACGAGCAGTACTTC.